This T cell receptor (beta chain) was documented in a study of T cells in Graves' hyperthyroidism and ophthalmopathy. CDR1 is MNHEY, CDR2 SMNVEV, per germline (reference sequence). This CDR3 is 13 amino acids long. V lost 2 bases and J lost 9, with 11 bases in between. The blood sample dates from first hyperthyroidism diagnosis, preceding any ophthalmopathy symptoms. There were TCR beta CDR3 regions amplified from RNA transcripts. HTBI primers drove first-round RT-PCR of the TCR CDR3. TCRdb re-analysed the multiplex PCR reads in MiXCR, keeping a single row per CDR3 protein. The sample lists 250,000 to 300,000 distinct CDR3 sequences, about 14% occurring once.

The sequencing sample was made of blood. This receptor was taken from a woman in her twenties or thirties with Graves' hyperthyroidism that later progressed to Graves' ophthalmopathy. The J gene is TRBJ1-5, the V gene TRBV27; D might be TRBD1 (6 bases). As DNA, the CDR3 is TGTGCCAGCAGTTTAGGACAGCTCTCGCCCCAGCATTTT. This translates into CASSLGQLSPQHF.